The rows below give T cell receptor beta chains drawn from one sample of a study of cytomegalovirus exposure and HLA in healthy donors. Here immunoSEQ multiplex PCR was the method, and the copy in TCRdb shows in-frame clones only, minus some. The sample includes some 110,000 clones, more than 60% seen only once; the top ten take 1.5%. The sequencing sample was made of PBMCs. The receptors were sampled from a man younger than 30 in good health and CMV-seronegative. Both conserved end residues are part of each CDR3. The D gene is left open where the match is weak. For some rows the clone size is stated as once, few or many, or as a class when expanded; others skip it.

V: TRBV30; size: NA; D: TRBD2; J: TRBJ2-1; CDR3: CAWRVPPLAGPYNEQFF; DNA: TGTGCCTGGAGGGTGCCCCCACTAGCGGGGCCGTACAATGAGCAGTTCTTC
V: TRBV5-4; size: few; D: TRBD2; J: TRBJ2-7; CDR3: CASSSEGLAGGPHEQYF; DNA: TGTGCCAGCAGCTCTGAGGGGCTAGCGGGGGGGCCCCACGAGCAGTACTTC
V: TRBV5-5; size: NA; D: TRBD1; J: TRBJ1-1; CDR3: CASSSVTGLNTEAFF; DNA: TGTGCCAGCAGCTCGGTGACAGGGCTCAACACTGAAGCTTTCTTT
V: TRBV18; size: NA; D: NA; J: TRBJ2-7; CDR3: CASSSRQASEQYF; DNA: TGTGCCAGCTCATCACGACAGGCGTCCGAGCAGTACTTC
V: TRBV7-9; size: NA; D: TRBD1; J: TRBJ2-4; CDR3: CASSRTGTSKNIQYF; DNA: TGTGCCAGCAGCCGGACAGGGACTTCCAAAAACATTCAGTACTTC
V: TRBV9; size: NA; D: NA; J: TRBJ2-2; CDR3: CASSVTSTIGGARGAGELFF; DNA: TGTGCCAGCAGCGTTACGTCTACTATAGGGGGCGCAAGGGGGGCCGGGGAGCTGTTTTTT
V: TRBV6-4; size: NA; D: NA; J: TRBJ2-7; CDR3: CASSDSIKAGVAGDYEQYF; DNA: TGTGCCAGCAGTGACTCTATCAAGGCCGGTGTGGCAGGGGACTACGAGCAGTACTTC
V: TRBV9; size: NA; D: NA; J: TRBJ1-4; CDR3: CASSAPGHEKLFF; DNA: TGTGCCAGCAGCGCGCCGGGACACGAAAAACTGTTTTTT
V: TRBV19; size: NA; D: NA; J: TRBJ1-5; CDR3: CASNLGATNQPQHF; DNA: TGTGCCAGTAACCTAGGGGCTACCAATCAGCCCCAGCATTTT
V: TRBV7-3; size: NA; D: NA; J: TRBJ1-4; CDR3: CASSLTPGEKLFF; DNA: TGTGCCAGCAGCTTAACGCCCGGTGAAAAACTGTTTTTT
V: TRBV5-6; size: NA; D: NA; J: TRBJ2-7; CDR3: CASSPSGGTGQYF; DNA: TGTGCCAGCAGCCCGAGTGGGGGCACGGGGCAGTACTTC
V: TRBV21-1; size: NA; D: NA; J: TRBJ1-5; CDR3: CASSNIRAGGSNQPQHF; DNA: TGTGCCAGCAGCAATATCAGAGCCGGGGGAAGCAATCAGCCCCAGCATTTT
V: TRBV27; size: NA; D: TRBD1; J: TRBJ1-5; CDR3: CASSPRTGDSNQPQHF; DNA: TGTGCCAGCAGTCCGCGAACAGGGGATAGCAATCAGCCCCAGCATTTT
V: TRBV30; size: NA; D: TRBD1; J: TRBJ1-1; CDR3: CARQGGTEAFF; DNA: TGTGCCAGACAGGGTGGCACTGAAGCTTTCTTT
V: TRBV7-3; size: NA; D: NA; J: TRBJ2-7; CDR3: CASSLGVLGQGSYEQYF; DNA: TGTGCCAGCAGCCTCGGGGTCCTGGGACAAGGATCTTACGAGCAGTACTTC
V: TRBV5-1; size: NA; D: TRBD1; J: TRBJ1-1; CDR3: CASRMAAGGNTEAFF; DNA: TGCGCCAGCAGAATGGCGGCAGGGGGGAACACTGAAGCTTTCTTT
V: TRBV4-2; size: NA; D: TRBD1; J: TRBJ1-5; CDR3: CASSQTDRRPNQPQHF; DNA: TGTGCCAGCAGCCAGACGGACAGGAGACCCAATCAGCCCCAGCATTTT
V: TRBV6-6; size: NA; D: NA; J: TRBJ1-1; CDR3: CASRVRDSNTEAFF; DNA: TGTGCCAGCAGGGTAAGGGACTCGAACACTGAAGCTTTCTTT
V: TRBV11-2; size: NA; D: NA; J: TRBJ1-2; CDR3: CASNRGGYGYTF; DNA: TGTGCCAGCAATCGGGGAGGCTATGGCTACACCTTC
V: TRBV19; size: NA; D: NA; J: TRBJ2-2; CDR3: CASSIRARGTGELFF; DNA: TGTGCCAGTAGTATACGGGCGCGGGGCACCGGGGAGCTGTTTTTT
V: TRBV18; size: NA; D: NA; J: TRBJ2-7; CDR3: CASSPTVYEQYF; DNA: TGTGCCAGCTCACCGACAGTCTACGAGCAGTACTTC
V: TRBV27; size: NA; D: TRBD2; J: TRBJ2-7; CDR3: CASSLFRTASGGYEQYF; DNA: TGTGCCAGCAGTTTATTCCGTACGGCTAGCGGGGGCTACGAGCAGTACTTC
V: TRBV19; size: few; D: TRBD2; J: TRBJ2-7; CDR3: CASSLRPGGGEQYF; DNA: TGTGCCAGTAGCCTGCGACCGGGAGGTGGCGAGCAGTACTTC
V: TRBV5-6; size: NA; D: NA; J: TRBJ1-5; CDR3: CASSLYGAGSNQPQHF; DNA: TGTGCCAGCAGCTTGTATGGCGCGGGTAGCAATCAGCCCCAGCATTTT
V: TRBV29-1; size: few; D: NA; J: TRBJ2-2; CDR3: CSVPGAVAGELFF; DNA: TGCAGCGTCCCCGGAGCGGTGGCCGGGGAGCTGTTTTTT
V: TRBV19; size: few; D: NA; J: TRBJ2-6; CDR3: CASSSRAGSGANVLTF; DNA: TGTGCCAGTAGTTCGAGGGCCGGCTCTGGGGCCAACGTCCTGACTTTC
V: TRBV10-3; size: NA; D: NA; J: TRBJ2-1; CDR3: CAISGRWGENRNEQFF; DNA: TGTGCCATCAGTGGTAGATGGGGGGAAAATAGGAATGAGCAGTTCTTC
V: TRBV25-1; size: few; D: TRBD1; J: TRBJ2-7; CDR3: CASSPPDRRYEQYF; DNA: TGTGCCAGCAGTCCTCCGGACAGGCGATACGAGCAGTACTTC
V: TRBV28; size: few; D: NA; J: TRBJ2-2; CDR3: CASTTNWGGRELFF; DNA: TGTGCCAGCACCACAAATTGGGGGGGCCGGGAGCTGTTTTTT
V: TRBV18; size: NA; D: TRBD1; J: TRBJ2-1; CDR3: CASSPRDSINEQFF; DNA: TGTGCCAGCTCACCCCGGGACAGTATCAATGAGCAGTTCTTC
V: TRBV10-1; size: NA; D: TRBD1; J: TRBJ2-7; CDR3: CASSRTGSYEQYF; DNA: TGCGCCAGCAGTAGGACAGGGAGCTACGAGCAGTACTTC
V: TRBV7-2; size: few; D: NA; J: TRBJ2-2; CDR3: CASSLKRGGPGELFF; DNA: TGTGCCAGCAGCTTAAAAAGGGGGGGCCCCGGGGAGCTGTTTTTT
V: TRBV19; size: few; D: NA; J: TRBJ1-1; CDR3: CASKPGVNTEAFF; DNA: TGTGCCAGTAAGCCGGGGGTGAACACTGAAGCTTTCTTT
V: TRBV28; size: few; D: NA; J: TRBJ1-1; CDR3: CASSRQDLNTEAFF; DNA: TGTGCCAGCAGTCGACAGGATTTGAACACTGAAGCTTTCTTT
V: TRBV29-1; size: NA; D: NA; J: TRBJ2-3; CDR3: CSALPGTDTQYF; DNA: TGCAGCGCCTTACCCGGGACAGATACGCAGTATTTT
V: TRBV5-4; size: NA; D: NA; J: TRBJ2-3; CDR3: CASSSGSDTDTQYF; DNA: TGTGCCAGCAGCTCCGGGAGTGACACAGATACGCAGTATTTT
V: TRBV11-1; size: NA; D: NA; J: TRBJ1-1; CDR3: CASSLFSGTEAFF; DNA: TGTGCCAGCAGCTTATTTTCGGGGACTGAAGCTTTCTTT
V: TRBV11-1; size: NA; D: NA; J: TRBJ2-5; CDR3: CASSLWVGEETQYF; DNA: TGTGCCAGCAGCTTATGGGTAGGAGAAGAGACCCAGTACTTC
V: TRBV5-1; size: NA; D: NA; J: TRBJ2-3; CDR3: CASSLGDSGTFRDTQYF; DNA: TGCGCCAGCAGCTTGGGAGATAGCGGAACCTTTAGGGATACGCAGTATTTT
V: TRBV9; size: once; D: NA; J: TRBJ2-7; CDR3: CASSSFPGQSYEQYF; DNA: TGTGCCAGCAGCTCTTTCCCGGGACAATCCTACGAGCAGTACTTC
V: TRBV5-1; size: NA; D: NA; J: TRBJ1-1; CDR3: CASSLDRFTEAFF; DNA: TGCGCCAGCAGCTTAGACAGGTTCACTGAAGCTTTCTTT
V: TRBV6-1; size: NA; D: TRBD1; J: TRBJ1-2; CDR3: CASSERTGGPYGYTF; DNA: TGTGCCAGCAGTGAAAGGACAGGGGGACCGTATGGCTACACCTTC
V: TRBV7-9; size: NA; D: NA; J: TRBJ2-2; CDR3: CASSLALGVQNTGELFF; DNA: TGTGCCAGCAGCTTAGCGCTAGGGGTTCAGAACACCGGGGAGCTGTTTTTT
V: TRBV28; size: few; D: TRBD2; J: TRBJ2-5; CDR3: CASSKAGAETQYF; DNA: TGTGCCAGCAGTAAAGCGGGAGCTGAGACCCAGTACTTC
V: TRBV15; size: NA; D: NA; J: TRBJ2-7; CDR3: CATSRDTIYEQYF; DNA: TGTGCCACCAGCAGGGACACCATCTACGAGCAGTACTTC
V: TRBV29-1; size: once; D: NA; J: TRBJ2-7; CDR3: CSVGDMQGTYEQYF; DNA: TGCAGCGTCGGCGACATGCAGGGAACCTACGAGCAGTACTTC
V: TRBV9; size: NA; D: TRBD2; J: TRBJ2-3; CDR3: CASSPGTSGGATDTQYF; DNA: TGTGCCAGCAGCCCAGGGACTAGCGGGGGGGCCACAGATACGCAGTATTTT
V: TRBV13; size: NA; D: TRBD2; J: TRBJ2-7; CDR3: CASSLLGTSGVEQYF; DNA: TGTGCCAGCAGCTTACTCGGGACTAGCGGGGTCGAGCAGTACTTC
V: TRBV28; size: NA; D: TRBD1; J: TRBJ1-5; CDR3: CASRRSGGRNQPQHF; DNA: TGTGCCAGCAGACGCTCAGGGGGCCGAAATCAGCCCCAGCATTTT
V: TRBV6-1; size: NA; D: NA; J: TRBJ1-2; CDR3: CASSGAANYGYTF; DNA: TGTGCCAGCAGTGGTGCAGCGAACTATGGCTACACCTTC
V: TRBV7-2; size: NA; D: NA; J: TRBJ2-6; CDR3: CASSLNPSGANVLTF; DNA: TGTGCCAGCAGCCTTAATCCCTCTGGGGCCAACGTCCTGACTTTC
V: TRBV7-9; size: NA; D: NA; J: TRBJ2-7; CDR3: CASSLDLNRHEQYF; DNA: TGTGCCAGCAGCTTAGATCTTAACAGGCACGAGCAGTACTTC
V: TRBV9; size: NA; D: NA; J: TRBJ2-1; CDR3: CASSVNEGEQFF; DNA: TGTGCCAGCAGCGTAAATGAGGGTGAGCAGTTCTTC
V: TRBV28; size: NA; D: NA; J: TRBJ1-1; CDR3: CASKDSTKLVAFF; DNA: TGTGCCAGCAAGGATTCCACTAAGTTAGTTGCTTTCTTT